The present TCR beta chain was sequenced within a study of blood T cell repertoires in COVID-19. About the research overall: From the United States, Italy and Spain came samples of acute and convalescent COVID-19. T cells, B-cell-depleted T cells, or PBMCs provided the cDNA or gDNA that served as material.

V lost 5 bases, J lost 0 bases, and 6 bases lay in between. The CDR3 has 13 residues. In the source study's methods: Scientists estimated how many nucleated cells there were by amplifying reference gene primers. TCRdb's table, derived via immunoSEQ multiplex PCR, lists solely in-frame clones and lacks some. V, J and clone size are taken as reported in that table, and D and trimming were inferred from the DNA itself. This table has approximately 130,000 clones, around 89% appearing once. The chain is built from TRBV12-3 or TRBV12-4 and TRBJ2-3; D is uncertain. Source material: peripheral blood. This TCR was recovered from a man between 65 and 85 years old with active or convalescent COVID-19. The CDR3 region is CASSLGSTDTQYF. For the CDR3, the DNA is TGTGCCAGCAGTCTCGGTAGCACAGATACGCAGTATTTT.